The 25 T cell receptor beta chains below all came from one sample that was sequenced in a study of blood T cells in healthy people across ages. Primed by a sample-barcoded 5' primer and a J-beta primer mix, a second PCR proceeded for 7 to 11 cycles. TCRdb re-called the 5' RACE reads through MiXCR, storing one row per CDR3 protein. The sample gives roughly 720,000 distinct CDR3 sequences, 53% of which show up once; approximately 40% is in the top ten. Sequenced material: blood. The origin of the receptors is a man aged 80 or over in good health.

The chain recombines TRBV11-1 with TRBJ2-1; 13 bases are a match to TRBD2. This CDR3 has 22 residues. Losses at the gene ends were 5 bases for V and 0 bases for J; bases not matched to a gene: 19. Germline V gene lookup returns CDR1 SGHAT and CDR2 FQDESV (reference sequence). The CDR3 region has the DNA TGTGCCAGCAGCCCGCCTCGGGGCGGGACTAGCGGGGCGATGAACTCCTACAATGAGCAGTTCTTC. Translation gives CASSPPRGGTSGAMNSYNEQFF.

This clonotype was picked up a small number of times. The J gene is TRBJ2-3, the V gene TRBV29-1; a weak D match, TRBD1 (6 bases). This CDR3 contains 12 residues. Germline values: CDR1 SQVTM, CDR2 ANQGSEA. Trimming took off 8 bases at V and 8 bases at J, with 17 bases between the two ends. CDR3 nucleotide sequence: TGCAGCCAGGGGAACGGCCTGGGTACGCAGTATTTT. This codes for CSQGNGLGTQYF.

This chain links TRBV20-1 with TRBJ2-1; 8 bases align to TRBD2. The V and J ends lost 3 bases and 4 bases, in that order; junction bases with no gene match: 5. Germline V gene lookup returns CDR1 DFQATT and CDR2 SNEGSKA (reference sequence). CDR3 length equals 14 residues. The DNA for the CDR3 is TGCAGTGCTAGCGGGAGGGGTCTATACAATGAGCAGTTCTTC. Amino acids: CSASGRGLYNEQFF.

This chain connects TRBV20-1 to TRBJ2-7; D might be TRBD2 (5 bases). The CDR3 is made up of 15 amino acids. The V end was cut by 0 bases, the J end by 4 bases, with 16 bases between. CDR1 is DFQATT, CDR2 SNEGSKA, per germline (reference sequence). This CDR3 reads CSARDRSSTNYEQYF. CDR3 coding DNA: TGCAGTGCTAGAGATCGGTCTAGCACTAATTACGAGCAGTACTTC.

This clonotype was observed a handful of times. The V call is TRBV29-1, the J call TRBJ1-2; the D gene is possibly TRBD1 (5 bases). Germline assignment: CDR1 SQVTM and CDR2 ANQGSEA. Trimming removed 7 bases from V and 2 bases from J, with 11 bases in between. This CDR3 has 12 amino acids. The CDR3 DNA reads as TGCAGCGGCGGGACTTCCAACTATGGCTACACCTTC. It codes for CSGGTSNYGYTF.

The chain employs TRBV14 and TRBJ1-2; D not resolved. The CDR3 runs 15 residues. Trimming left V 0 bases short and J 7 bases short, with 15 bases between. The germline CDR1 and CDR2 sequences are SGHDN and FVKESK. This CDR3 is CASSQDRRDSGGYTF. CDR3 coding DNA: TGTGCCAGCAGCCAAGATCGGCGGGATTCGGGTGGCTACACCTTC.

V usage is TRBV6-2 or TRBV6-3 and J usage is TRBJ2-3, with 8 bases identical to TRBD2. V lost 2 bases to trimming and J lost 9 bases; unmatched junction nucleotides: 10. The CDR3 extends over 15 amino acids. From germline, CDR1 is MNHEY and CDR2 SVGEGT. The CDR3 loop is CASSYDGRVLWTQYF. The CDR3 nucleotides read TGTGCCAGCAGTTACGACGGGAGGGTCCTTTGGACGCAGTATTTT.

In its sample, this clonotype was seen a few times. The V gene is TRBV10-3, the J gene TRBJ2-1; 9 bases fit TRBD2. Germline V gene lookup returns CDR1 ENHRY and CDR2 SYGVKD. Trimming at V came to 6 bases and at J to 6 bases, leaving 0 bases not matched to a gene. The CDR3 length is 12 residues. The CDR3 loop reads CAIRLAGNEQFF. The CDR3 nucleotides are TGTGCCATCAGACTAGCGGGCAATGAGCAGTTCTTC.

Turning to this clonotype: This may arise from a read error, as a much more abundant clone is one base away. The gene calls are TRBV9 and TRBJ2-1, with a tentative D call TRBD1 (5 bases). CDR1 is SGDLS and CDR2 is YYNGEE in the germline V gene. CDR3 length equals 14 residues. The germline V and J ends were trimmed by 0 bases and 10 bases, with 14 bases remaining between them. This CDR3 is CASSVGGRSYEQFF. CDR3 nucleotides: TGTGCCAGCAGCGTAGGGGGCCGCTCCTACGAGCAGTTCTTC.

The CDR3 here is CASSPVSGIGANVLTF. The CDR3 DNA is TGTGCCAGCAGCCCGGTCTCGGGGATTGGGGCCAACGTCCTGACTTTC. This sequence joins TRBV27 and TRBJ2-6, with D possibly matching TRBD2 (5 bases). Per germline, CDR1 MNHEY and CDR2 SMNVEV (reference sequence). This CDR3 region has 16 residues. The germline V and J ends were trimmed by 6 bases and 3 bases, with 15 bases remaining between them.

The sample holds a few counts of this clonotype. The chain links TRBV20-1 to TRBJ2-3; 9 nucleotides align to TRBD2. CDR1 and CDR2 (germline): DFQATT, SNEGSKA (reference sequence). The CDR3 contains 15 residues. Trimming took 5 bases from V and 14 from J; bases not matched to a gene: 20. The CDR3 nucleotides read TGCAGTGCTCTCGATCCTTTAGCGGGAGTTAGATACGCGTATTTT. Its translation is CSALDPLAGVRYAYF.

The CDR3 DNA reads TGTGCCAGCAGCCCCCGACTAGCGGGAACAGTGGATACGCAGTATTTT. Protein product: CASSPRLAGTVDTQYF. The rearrangement links TRBV9 to TRBJ2-3, with 11 bases identical to TRBD2. V was clipped by 4 bases and J by 6 bases; unmatched bases: 10. Germline V CDR1 and CDR2: SGDLS, YYNGEE. This CDR3 spans 16 amino acids.

The chain employs TRBV15 and TRBJ1-1, with 7 bases aligning to TRBD1. The CDR3 has 15 residues. Trimming cost V 1 base and J 4 bases; bases outside gene matches: 6. Germline V gives CDR1 LNHNV, CDR2 YYDKDF (reference sequence). As DNA, the CDR3 is TGTGCCACCAGCAGAGTTGGAGGGGGCCTCACTGAAGCTTTCTTT. This sequence encodes CATSRVGGGLTEAFF.

The sample holds a few counts of this clonotype. This rearrangement joins TRBV7-2 to TRBJ2-3; D possibly corresponds to TRBD1 (6 bases). Deletions cut 1 base from V and 6 bases from J, with 11 bases between. CDR1 and CDR2 from the germline V gene are SGHTA and FQGNSA. This CDR3 contains 14 residues. The CDR3 loop is CASSLDRAPDTQYF. The DNA for the CDR3 is TGTGCCAGCAGCTTAGACAGGGCCCCGGATACGCAGTATTTT. The full variable domain, completed using reference TRBV7-2 and TRBJ2-3, is GAGVSQSPSNKVTEKGKDVELRCDPISGHTALYWYRQSLGQGLEFLIYFQGNSAPDKSGLPSDRFSAERTGGSVSTLTIQRTQQEDSAVYLCASSLDRAPDTQYFGPGTRLTVL.

The gene calls are TRBV29-1 and TRBJ1-2; D is undetermined. This CDR3 is built from 14 residues. Trimming took 2 bases from V and 0 from J, leaving 10 bases between them. Germline CDR1 reads SQVTM; CDR2 reads ANQGSEA. The CDR3 DNA reads as TGCAGCGTTGAACTTCTGGGAACTAACTATGGCTACACCTTC. This codes for CSVELLGTNYGYTF. The whole variable domain, filled in from reference TRBV29-1 and TRBJ1-2, reads SAVISQKPSRDICQRGTSLTIQCQVDSQVTMMFWYRQQPGQSLTLIATANQGSEATYESGFVIDKFPISRPNLTFSTLTVSNMSPEDSSIYLCSVELLGTNYGYTFGSGTRLTVV.

This rearrangement joins TRBV20-1 to TRBJ2-7; D might be TRBD2 (6 bases). This CDR3 comprises 15 residues. The V end was cut by 5 bases, the J end by 7 bases, with 24 bases between. From germline, CDR1 is DFQATT and CDR2 SNEGSKA (reference sequence). The CDR3 here is CSAPETRHSYNEQYF. The CDR3 nucleotides read TGCAGTGCTCCCGAGACTAGGCACTCCTACAATGAGCAGTACTTC.

The gene calls are TRBV11-2 and TRBJ2-1, with D perhaps matching TRBD2 (6 bases). The CDR3 has 15 amino acids. Deletions cut 1 base from V and 5 bases from J, with 12 bases between. The germline V gene encodes CDR1 SGHAT and CDR2 FQNNGV. The CDR3, as DNA: TGTGCCAGCAGCTTAGGGAGGAGGGGTGACAATGAGCAGTTCTTC. Translating it yields CASSLGRRGDNEQFF.

J is TRBJ2-5 and V is TRBV27; 7 bases line up with TRBD1. Per the germline V gene, CDR1 is MNHEY and CDR2 is SMNVEV (reference sequence). The CDR3 consists of 16 residues. V shed 0 bases, J shed 11 bases, and the junction held 15 bases outside the gene matches. The CDR3 sequence: CASSLSPGRGRGEQYF. The CDR3, as DNA: TGTGCCAGCAGTTTATCGCCCGGAAGGGGGCGCGGAGAGCAGTACTTC.

This chain connects TRBV25-1 to TRBJ2-7, with 8 nucleotides matching TRBD1. Germline V lookup: CDR1 MGHDK, CDR2 SYGVNS. The length of the CDR3 is 12 residues. Trimming took 4 bases from V and 6 from J; bases not matched to a gene: 2. The CDR3 sequence: CASSGTGREQYF. DNA for the CDR3: TGTGCCAGCAGTGGGACAGGGCGCGAGCAGTACTTC.

The J gene is TRBJ2-3, the V gene TRBV18; 10 nucleotides agree with TRBD2. The CDR3 is 15 residues long. The germline V gene has CDR1 KGHSH and CDR2 LQKENI. The junction had 3 bases not matched to a gene; V was cut back by 3 bases and J by 3 bases. The CDR3 coding sequence is TGTGCCAGCTCACCCCTAGCGGGAGAGACAGATACGCAGTATTTT. Translation: CASSPLAGETDTQYF.

The CDR3 loop is CSAGTAHNQPQHF. For the CDR3, the DNA is TGCAGCGCCGGGACAGCCCACAATCAGCCCCAGCATTTT. The chain uses TRBV29-1 and TRBJ1-5, with 7 positions matching TRBD1. The CDR3 has 13 residues. Germline V CDR1 and CDR2: SQVTM, ANQGSEA. Unmatched junction bases numbered 6, after V lost 7 bases and J lost 3 bases.

This clonotype was counted ten times or more. The gene calls are TRBV7-9 and TRBJ1-2; TRBD1 matches 9 bases. Germline V gene lookup returns CDR1 SEHNR and CDR2 FQNEAQ (reference sequence). CDR3 size: 16 residues. V dropped 1 base and J dropped 4; count of bases not matched to a gene: 7. The CDR3 nucleotides are TGTGCCAGCAGCTTAGTTTACGGGACAGGGCCCTATGGCTACACCTTC. It specifies CASSLVYGTGPYGYTF.

The J gene is TRBJ2-1, the V gene TRBV5-8; perhaps TRBD1 as D (5 bases). Looked up from germline, CDR1 is SGHTS and CDR2 is YDEGEE. This CDR3 comprises 12 residues. V lost 3 bases and J lost 12, with 13 bases in between. CDR3 DNA: TGTGCCAGCAGCTGGACAAATTTGGGGCAGTTCTTC. This codes for CASSWTNLGQFF.

The chain joins TRBV12-3 or TRBV12-4 to TRBJ2-4, with 7 bases fitting TRBD1. The CDR3 contains 15 residues. V trimming: 6 bases; J trimming: 1 base; junction bases outside the gene matches: 6. The CDR3 spells CASSLQGFAKNIQYF. In DNA, the CDR3 is TGTGCCAGCAGCCTACAGGGGTTCGCCAAAAACATTCAGTACTTC.

This chain joins TRBV10-2 and TRBJ2-1; 13 bases fit TRBD2. V was pared by 6 bases and J by 7 bases, with 9 bases of the junction left unmatched. Germline CDR1 is WSHSY and CDR2 is SAAADI. The CDR3 has 16 residues. CDR3 sequence: CASRGLAGNRLNEQFF. CDR3 in DNA: TGCGCCAGCAGGGGACTAGCGGGAAATAGGCTAAATGAGCAGTTCTTC.